This T cell receptor beta chain was found in a study of shared clonotypes between healthy human individuals. Study conclusions and caveats: Collection of samples was limited to blood; tissue repertoires likely differ. The four-donor shared clonotypes exceeded non-shared clonotypes in generation probability, with non-shared ones scoring lower.

Some clones are missing from TCRdb's copy, which holds only in-frame ones; the method was immunoSEQ multiplex PCR. The sample lists some 690,000 clones, about 90% occurring once. The V gene's germline CDR1 is LNHNV and CDR2 YYDKDF (reference sequence). V was cut by 0 bases and J by 4 bases, with 12 bases left in between. The CDR3 totals 15 residues. In regard to this clone: The antigen is undetermined.

This sequence originates from a man aged 18 to 35 in good health. Some clones in this sample may be carry-over from other donors' samples. The chain joins TRBV15 to TRBJ1-1; the D gene is possibly TRBD1 (5 bases). Source material: memory CD8+ T cells from PBMCs. The subset is: CD45RO+ cells pooled with CCR7-negative TemRA cells. CDR3 bases: TGTGCCACCAGCAGAGATGGGCAGGGTGGCACTGAAGCTTTCTTT. Amino acids: CATSRDGQGGTEAFF.